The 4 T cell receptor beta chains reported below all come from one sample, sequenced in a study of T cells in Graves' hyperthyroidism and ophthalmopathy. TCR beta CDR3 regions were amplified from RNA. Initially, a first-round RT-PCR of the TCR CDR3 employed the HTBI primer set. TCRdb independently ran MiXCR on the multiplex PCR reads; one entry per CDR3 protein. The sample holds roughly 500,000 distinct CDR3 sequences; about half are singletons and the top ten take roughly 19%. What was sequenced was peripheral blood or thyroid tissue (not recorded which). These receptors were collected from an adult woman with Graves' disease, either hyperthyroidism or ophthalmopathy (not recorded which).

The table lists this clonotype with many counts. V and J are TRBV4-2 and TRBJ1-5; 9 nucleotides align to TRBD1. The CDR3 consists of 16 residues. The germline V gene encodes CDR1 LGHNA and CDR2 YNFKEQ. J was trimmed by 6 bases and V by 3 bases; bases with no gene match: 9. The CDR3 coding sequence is TGTGCCAGCAGCCAGAGTACAGGGGGCGGGAGTCAGCCCCAGCATTTT. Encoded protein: CASSQSTGGGSQPQHF.

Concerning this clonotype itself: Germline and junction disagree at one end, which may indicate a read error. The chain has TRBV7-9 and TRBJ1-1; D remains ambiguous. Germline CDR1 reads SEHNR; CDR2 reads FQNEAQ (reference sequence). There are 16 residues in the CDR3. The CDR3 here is CASSLGGRVRNTDAFF. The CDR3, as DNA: TGTGCCAGCAGCTTGGGAGGGAGGGTGAGGAACACTGATGCTTTCTTT.

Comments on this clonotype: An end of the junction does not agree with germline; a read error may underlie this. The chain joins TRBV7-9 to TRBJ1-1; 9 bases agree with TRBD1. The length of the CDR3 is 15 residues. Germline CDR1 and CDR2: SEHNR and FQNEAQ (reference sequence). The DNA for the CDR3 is TGTGCCAGCAGCTTAGTACAGGGGGCGAGCACTAAAGCTTTCTTT. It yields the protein CASSLVQGASTKAFF.

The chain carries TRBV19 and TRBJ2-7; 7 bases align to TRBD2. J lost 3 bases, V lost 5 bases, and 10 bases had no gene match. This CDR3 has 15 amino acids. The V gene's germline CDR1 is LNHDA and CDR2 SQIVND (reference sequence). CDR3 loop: CASSAATSSRYEQYF. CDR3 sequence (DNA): TGTGCCAGTAGTGCCGCGACTAGCAGCCGCTACGAGCAGTACTTC.